The 17 T cell receptor beta chains in this list originate from one sample, sequenced in a study of tumor and adjacent non-tumor tissue in lung cancer. RNA was extracted from bulk tissue without any cell sorting. The normal lung tissue was taken more than 3 cm from the tumor edge. The library came from three nested PCR rounds adapted from ARM-PCR protocols. TCRdb re-called the multiplex PCR reads with MiXCR, one entry per CDR3 protein. This table holds about 110,000 distinct CDR3 sequences, over 55% found once. The sample comprised distant non-tumor lung tissue. These receptors were taken from a man aged 55 to 70 with non-small cell lung cancer.

This clonotype was seen repeatedly, ten times or more. The chain has TRBV20-1 and TRBJ2-1; 9 bases are shared with TRBD2. CDR3 length equals 14 residues. CDR1 DFQATT and CDR2 SNEGSKA come from the germline V gene (reference sequence). V trimming: 6 bases; J trimming: 6 bases; junction bases outside the gene matches: 9. The CDR3 loop is CSASSGRRGNEQFF. The CDR3 DNA reads as TGCAGTGCAAGCAGCGGGAGGCGGGGCAATGAGCAGTTCTTC.

This clonotype came up many times. The chain carries TRBV6-5 and TRBJ2-1; D is unresolved. V lost 7 bases and J lost 7, with 8 bases in between. This CDR3 has 11 residues. Germline CDR1 and CDR2: MNHEY and SVGAGI. The CDR3 region has the DNA TGTGCCAGCATGTGGGGTAATGAGCAGTTCTTC. As protein: CASMWGNEQFF.

Worth noting for this clonotype: This may come from a read error, since a much larger clone is one base off. The genes are TRBV7-9 and TRBJ2-2; TRBD1 is a possible D gene (6 bases). This CDR3 has 16 amino acids. The germline V gene has CDR1 SEHNR and CDR2 FQNEAQ (reference sequence). CDR3: CPSSLAGTIDTGELFF. The CDR3 DNA reads as TGTCCCAGCAGCTTAGCTGGGACAATAGACACCGGGGAGCTGTTTTTT. The variable domain in full, completed from reference TRBV7-9 and TRBJ2-2, reads DTGVSQNPRHKITKRGQNVTFRCDPISEHNRLYWYRQTLGQGPEFLTYFQNEAQLEKSRLLSDRFSAERPKGSFSTLEIQRTEQGDSAMYLCPSSLAGTIDTGELFFGEGSRLTVL.

Concerning this clonotype itself: This may be a read error, as it is one base from a much larger clone. The chain carries TRBV6-2 or TRBV6-3 and TRBJ2-7; D gene ambiguous. CDR1 is MNHEY, CDR2 SVGEGT, per germline. Trimming removed 8 bases from V and 2 bases from J, with 16 bases in between. CDR3 length equals 14 residues. CDR3 region: CASGRINPTYEQYF. The CDR3 coding sequence is TGTGCCAGCGGTAGGATTAACCCAACCTACGAGCAGTACTTC.

This clonotype was counted a single time. Germline is not matched at one junction end, which may reflect a read error. J is TRBJ2-1 and V is TRBV6-5, with 7 bases that match TRBD2. Germline V gives CDR1 MNHEY, CDR2 SVGAGI. CDR3 length: 17 residues. CDR3 sequence: CASSYESTGLPYNEQSF. CDR3 nucleotide sequence: TGTGCCAGCAGTTACGAATCGACGGGACTACCTTACAATGAGCAGTCCTTC.

This clonotype occurred once. Relative to the germline gene, one junction end is altered; a read error may explain this. The V call is TRBV4-3, the J call TRBJ1-5; weak D call: TRBD1 (5 bases). This CDR3 region has 16 residues. Germline V gene data show CDR1 as LGHNA and CDR2 as YSLEER. As DNA, the CDR3 is TGTGCTAGCAGCCAAAATTGGGGGGGGTGGGTGAAGCCCCAGCATTTT. It encodes CASSQNWGGWVKPQHF.

Details on this clonotype: Sequence at one end of the junction differs from germline and may be a read error. The V and J genes are TRBV4-3 and TRBJ2-5, with 11 nucleotides matching TRBD2. CDR3 length equals 17 residues. Germline V gene data show CDR1 as LGHNA and CDR2 as YSLEER. In nucleotides, the CDR3 is TGCGCCACCAGCCAAGATTTGGCTAGCGGGAGGCTGGATACCCAGTACTTC. The encoded protein is CATSQDLASGRLDTQYF.

As regards this clonotype: Lacking the conserved final phenylalanine or tryptophan, this CDR3 likely reflects a read error. The chain joins TRBV6-2 or TRBV6-3 to TRBJ1-1; TRBD1 matches at 7 bases. Germline V CDR1 and CDR2: MNHEY, SVGEGT. The CDR3 runs to 12 residues. The CDR3 spells CVNTKQGTEAFL. The CDR3 DNA reads TGTGTCAACACCAAACAGGGGACTGAAGCTTTCTTA.

As for this clonotype: Being one base from a much bigger clone, this may be a read error. The chain recombines TRBV7-8 with TRBJ1-1, with D tentatively TRBD1 (6 bases). CDR3 length: 14 residues. V lost 5 bases and J lost 5, with 15 bases in between. CDR1 and CDR2 (germline): SGHVS, FQNEAQ. The CDR3 is CASSLGQRQTEAFF. The DNA for the CDR3 is TGTGCCAGCAGCCTCGGACAGAGGCAGACTGAAGCTTTCTTT.

On this clonotype: This may be a read error: a much more frequent sequence differs by one nucleotide. This rearrangement joins TRBV21-1 to TRBJ1-3. TRBV21-1 corresponds to a pseudogene. The CDR3 is made up of 16 amino acids. The CDR3 spells CASSDRSLVSGNTIYF. Written as DNA, the CDR3 is TGTGCCAGCAGCGACCGGAGTCTCGTCTCTGGAAACACCATATATTTT.

Remarks on this clonotype: A much larger clonotype is one base distant, so this may be a read error. This CDR3 reads CSASAGVSGGTQYF. The CDR3 nucleotides are TGCAGTGCCTCAGCGGGAGTCTCAGGAGGGACCCAGTACTTC. The chain is built from TRBV20-1 and TRBJ2-5, with 8 bases fitting TRBD2. The J segment lost 7 bases and the V segment lost 6 bases, leaving 13 bases of the junction unmatched. Per germline, CDR1 DFQATT and CDR2 SNEGSKA (reference sequence). The CDR3 is 14 amino acids.

In this sample, this clonotype turned up many times. CDR3: CASSQARLAGGIVDEQFF. The CDR3 bases are TGCGCCAGCAGCCAAGCCCGACTAGCGGGGGGAATAGTTGATGAGCAGTTCTTC. The gene calls are TRBV4-1 and TRBJ2-1; TRBD2 matches at 13 bases. Trimming at V came to 1 base and at J to 8 bases, leaving 11 bases not matched to a gene. The CDR3 extends over 18 amino acids. Per the germline V gene, CDR1 is MGHRA and CDR2 is YSYEKL.

This clonotype was recorded at least ten times. V gene TRBV11-3 combines with J gene TRBJ2-5; a weak D match, TRBD2 (6 bases). The ends were cut back, 5 bases at V and 5 bases at J, with 15 bases in the middle. The CDR3 covers 14 residues. CDR1 and CDR2 from the germline V gene are SGHNT and YENEEA. CDR3 nucleotides: TGTGCCAGCAGCCCCGACGGGAGTGGGGAGACCCAGTACTTC. It encodes CASSPDGSGETQYF.

Comments on this clonotype: The conserved closing phenylalanine or tryptophan is absent in this CDR3, likely reflecting a read error. V usage is TRBV29-1 and J usage is TRBJ2-3, with TRBD2 identical over 13 bases. The CDR3 is 17 residues long. From germline, CDR1 is SQVTM and CDR2 ANQGSEA. For the CDR3, the DNA is TGTAGCGTTGTAGGGACTAGCGGGATAAGAAGCACAGATACGCAGTATTAT. This codes for CSVVGTSGIRSTDTQYY.

This clonotype was seen just once. A clone one base away is much larger, so this may be a read error. V and J are TRBV12-3 or TRBV12-4 and TRBJ2-2, with TRBD1 matching over 10 bases. This CDR3 spans 16 amino acids. CDR3 protein: CTSKGEGQGFTGELFF. The CDR3 DNA reads TGTACCAGCAAGGGCGAGGGACAGGGGTTCACCGGGGAGCTGTTTTTT.

This clonotype was detected a few times. The chain recombines TRBV7-9 with TRBJ1-1; TRBD1 is a possible D gene (5 bases). CDR3 length: 13 residues. Per germline, CDR1 SEHNR and CDR2 FQNEAQ (reference sequence). Trimming stripped 4 bases from V and 3 bases from J, with 9 bases between. CDR3 in amino acids: CASSSQGYTEAFF. The CDR3, as DNA: TGTGCCAGCAGCTCCCAGGGCTACACTGAAGCTTTCTTT. The full variable domain, with the rest looked up from reference TRBV7-9 and TRBJ1-1, is DTGVSQNPRHKITKRGQNVTFRCDPISEHNRLYWYRQTLGQGPEFLTYFQNEAQLEKSRLLSDRFSAERPKGSFSTLEIQRTEQGDSAMYLCASSSQGYTEAFFGQGTRLTVV.

On this clonotype: One end of the junction does not line up with germline, which may come from a read error. The CDR3 DNA reads as TGTGCCAGCAGCTATGAGGGGGCCCCCTATGAGCAGTACTTC. Translation gives CASSYEGAPYEQYF. This chain joins TRBV11-2 and TRBJ2-7; TRBD1 agrees at 7 bases. This CDR3 region has 14 residues. CDR1 is SGHAT and CDR2 is FQNNGV in the germline V gene.